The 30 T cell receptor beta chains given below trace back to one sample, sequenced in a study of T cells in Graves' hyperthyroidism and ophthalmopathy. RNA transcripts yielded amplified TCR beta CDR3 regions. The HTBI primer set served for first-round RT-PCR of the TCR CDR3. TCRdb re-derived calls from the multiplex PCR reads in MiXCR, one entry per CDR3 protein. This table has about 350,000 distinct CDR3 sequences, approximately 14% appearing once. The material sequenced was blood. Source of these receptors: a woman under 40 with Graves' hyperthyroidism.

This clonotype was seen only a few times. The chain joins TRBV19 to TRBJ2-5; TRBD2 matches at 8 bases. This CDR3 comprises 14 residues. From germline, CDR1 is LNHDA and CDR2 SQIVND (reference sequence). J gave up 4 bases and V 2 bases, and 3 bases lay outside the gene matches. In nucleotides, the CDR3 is TGTGCCAGTAGTATACAGGCGGGAGGAGAGACCCAGTACTTC. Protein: CASSIQAGGETQYF.

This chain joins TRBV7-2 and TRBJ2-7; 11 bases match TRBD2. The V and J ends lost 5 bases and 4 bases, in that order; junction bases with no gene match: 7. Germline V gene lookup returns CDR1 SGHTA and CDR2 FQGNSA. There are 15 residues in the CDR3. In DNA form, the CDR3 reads TGTGCCAGCAGCCCGGGACTAGCGGCACGGTACGAGCAGTACTTC. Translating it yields CASSPGLAARYEQYF.

The CDR3 reads CASSLPGGSQETQYF. For the CDR3, the DNA is TGTGCCAGCAGCTTGCCGGGAGGGTCACAAGAGACCCAGTACTTC. V gene TRBV5-8 combines with J gene TRBJ2-5; the match to TRBD2 covers 8 bases. This CDR3 comprises 15 residues. V dropped 1 base and J dropped 2; count of bases not matched to a gene: 4. Germline CDR1 is SGHTS and CDR2 is YDEGEE. Full variable domain (missing parts from reference TRBV5-8 and TRBJ2-5): EAGVTQSPTHLIKTRGQQATLRCSPISGHTSVYWYQQALGLGLQFLLWYDEGEERNRGNFPPRFSGRQFPNYSSELNVNALELEDSALYLCASSLPGGSQETQYFGPGTRLLVL.

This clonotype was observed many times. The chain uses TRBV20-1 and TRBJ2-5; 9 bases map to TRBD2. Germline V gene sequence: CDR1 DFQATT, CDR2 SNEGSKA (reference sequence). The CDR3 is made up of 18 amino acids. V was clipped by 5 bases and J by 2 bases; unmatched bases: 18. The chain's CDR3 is CSAGGGGSSGSLQETQYF. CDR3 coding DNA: TGCAGTGCTGGAGGGGGGGGAAGTAGCGGGAGCCTACAAGAGACCCAGTACTTC.

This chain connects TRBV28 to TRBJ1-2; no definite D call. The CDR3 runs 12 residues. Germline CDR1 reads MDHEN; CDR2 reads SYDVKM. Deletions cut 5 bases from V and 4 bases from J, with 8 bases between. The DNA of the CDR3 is TGTGCCAGCAGTAACCGGGGCTATGGCTACACCTTC. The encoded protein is CASSNRGYGYTF.

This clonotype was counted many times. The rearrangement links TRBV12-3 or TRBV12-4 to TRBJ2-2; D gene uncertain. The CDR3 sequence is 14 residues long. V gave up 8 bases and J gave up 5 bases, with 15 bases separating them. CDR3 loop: CASDAGFITGELFF. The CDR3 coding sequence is TGTGCCAGCGATGCAGGATTTATTACCGGGGAGCTGTTTTTT.

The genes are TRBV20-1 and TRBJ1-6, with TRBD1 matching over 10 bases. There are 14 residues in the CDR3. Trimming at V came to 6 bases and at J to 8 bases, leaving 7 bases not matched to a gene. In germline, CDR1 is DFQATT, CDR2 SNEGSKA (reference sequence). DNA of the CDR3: TGCAGTGCGCAGTCAGGACAGGGGGATTCACCCCTCCACTTT. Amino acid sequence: CSAQSGQGDSPLHF.

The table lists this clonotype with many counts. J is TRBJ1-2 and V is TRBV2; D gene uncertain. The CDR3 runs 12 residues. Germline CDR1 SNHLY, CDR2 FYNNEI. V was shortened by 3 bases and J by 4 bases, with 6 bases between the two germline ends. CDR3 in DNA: TGTGCCAGCAGTGACCCTATCTATGGCTACACCTTC. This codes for CASSDPIYGYTF.

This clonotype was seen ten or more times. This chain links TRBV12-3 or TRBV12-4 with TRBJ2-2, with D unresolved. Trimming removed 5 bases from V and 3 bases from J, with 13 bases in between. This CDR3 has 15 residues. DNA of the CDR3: TGTGCCAGCAGTCCTGGACGGTCGGACACCGGGGAGCTGTTTTTT. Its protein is CASSPGRSDTGELFF.

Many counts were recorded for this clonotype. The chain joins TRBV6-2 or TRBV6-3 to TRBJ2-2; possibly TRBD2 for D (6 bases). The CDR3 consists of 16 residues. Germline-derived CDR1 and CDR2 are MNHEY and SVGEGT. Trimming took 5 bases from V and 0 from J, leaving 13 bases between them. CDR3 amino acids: CASSTRGYTNTGELFF. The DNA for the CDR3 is TGTGCCAGCAGTACCCGGGGGTATACGAACACCGGGGAGCTGTTTTTT.

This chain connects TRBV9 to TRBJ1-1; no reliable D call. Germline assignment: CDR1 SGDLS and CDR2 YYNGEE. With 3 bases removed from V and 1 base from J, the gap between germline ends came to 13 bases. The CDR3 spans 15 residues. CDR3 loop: CASSAGGDWNTEAFF. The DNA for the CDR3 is TGTGCCAGCAGCGCTGGAGGAGATTGGAACACTGAAGCTTTCTTT.

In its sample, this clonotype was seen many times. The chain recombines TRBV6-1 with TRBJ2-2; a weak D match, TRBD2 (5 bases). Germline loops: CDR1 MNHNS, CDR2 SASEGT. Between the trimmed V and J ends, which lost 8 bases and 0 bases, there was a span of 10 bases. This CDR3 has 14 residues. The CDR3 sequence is CASRGYANTGELFF. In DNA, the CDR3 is TGTGCCAGCCGGGGTTATGCGAACACCGGGGAGCTGTTTTTT.

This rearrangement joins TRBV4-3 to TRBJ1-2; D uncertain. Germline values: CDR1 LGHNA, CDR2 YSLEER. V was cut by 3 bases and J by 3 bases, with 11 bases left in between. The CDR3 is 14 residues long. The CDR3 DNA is TGCGCCAGCAGCCAGGGATCTCTAGACTATGGCTACACCTTC. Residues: CASSQGSLDYGYTF.

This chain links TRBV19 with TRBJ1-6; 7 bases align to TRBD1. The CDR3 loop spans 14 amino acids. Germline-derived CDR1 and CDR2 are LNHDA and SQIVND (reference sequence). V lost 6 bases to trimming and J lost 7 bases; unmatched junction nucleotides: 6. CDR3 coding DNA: TGTGCCAGTAGGCTGCGACAGGGAAATTCACCCCTCCACTTT. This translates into CASRLRQGNSPLHF.

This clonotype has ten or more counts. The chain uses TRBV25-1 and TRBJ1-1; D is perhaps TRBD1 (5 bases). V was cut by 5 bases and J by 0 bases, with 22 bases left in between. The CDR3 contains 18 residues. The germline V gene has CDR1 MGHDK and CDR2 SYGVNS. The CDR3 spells CASSKNRGGGTLNTEAFF. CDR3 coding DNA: TGTGCCAGCAGTAAAAACCGGGGCGGGGGGACCTTGAACACTGAAGCTTTCTTT.

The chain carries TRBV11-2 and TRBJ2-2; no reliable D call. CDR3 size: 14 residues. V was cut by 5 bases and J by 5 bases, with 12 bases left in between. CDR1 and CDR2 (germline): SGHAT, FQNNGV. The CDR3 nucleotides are TGTGCCAGCAGCCAAACCGGACCGACCGGGGAGCTGTTTTTT. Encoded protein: CASSQTGPTGELFF.

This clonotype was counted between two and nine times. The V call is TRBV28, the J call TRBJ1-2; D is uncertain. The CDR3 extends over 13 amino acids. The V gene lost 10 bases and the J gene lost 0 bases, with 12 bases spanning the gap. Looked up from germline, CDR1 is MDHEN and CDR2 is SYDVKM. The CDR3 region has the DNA TGTGCCACCCAGGACGGTGCTAACTATGGCTACACCTTC. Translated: CATQDGANYGYTF.

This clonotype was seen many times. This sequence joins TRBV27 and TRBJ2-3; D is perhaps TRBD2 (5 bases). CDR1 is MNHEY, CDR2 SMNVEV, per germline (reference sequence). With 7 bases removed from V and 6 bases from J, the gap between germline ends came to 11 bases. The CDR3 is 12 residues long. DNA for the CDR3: TGTGCCAGCACTTCGACGGGGGATACGCAGTATTTT. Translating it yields CASTSTGDTQYF.

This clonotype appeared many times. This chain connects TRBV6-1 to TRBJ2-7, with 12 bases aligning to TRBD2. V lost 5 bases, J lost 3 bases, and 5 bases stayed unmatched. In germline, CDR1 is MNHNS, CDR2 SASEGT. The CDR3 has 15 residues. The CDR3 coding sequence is TGTGCCAGCAGTCGGACTAGCGGGGACGTCTACGAGCAGTACTTC. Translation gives CASSRTSGDVYEQYF.

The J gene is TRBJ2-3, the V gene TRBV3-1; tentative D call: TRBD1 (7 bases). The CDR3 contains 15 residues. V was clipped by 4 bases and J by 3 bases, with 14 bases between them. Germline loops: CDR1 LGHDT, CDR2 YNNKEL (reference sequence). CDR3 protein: CASSPRGESTDTQYF. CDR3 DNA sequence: TGTGCCAGCAGCCCCAGGGGGGAATCAACAGATACGCAGTATTTT.

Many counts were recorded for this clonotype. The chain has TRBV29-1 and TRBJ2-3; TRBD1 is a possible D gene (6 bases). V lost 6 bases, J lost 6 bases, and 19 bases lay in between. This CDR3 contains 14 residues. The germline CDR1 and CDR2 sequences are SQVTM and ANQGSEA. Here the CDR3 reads CSVVQGSIEDTQYF. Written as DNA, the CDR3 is TGCAGCGTCGTACAGGGAAGTATTGAGGATACGCAGTATTTT.

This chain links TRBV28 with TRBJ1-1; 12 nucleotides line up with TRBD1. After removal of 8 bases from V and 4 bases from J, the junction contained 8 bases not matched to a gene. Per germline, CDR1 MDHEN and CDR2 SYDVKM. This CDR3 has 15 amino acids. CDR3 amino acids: CASSRDRGRGTEAFF. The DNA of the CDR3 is TGTGCCAGCTCCCGGGACAGGGGGCGCGGCACTGAAGCTTTCTTT.

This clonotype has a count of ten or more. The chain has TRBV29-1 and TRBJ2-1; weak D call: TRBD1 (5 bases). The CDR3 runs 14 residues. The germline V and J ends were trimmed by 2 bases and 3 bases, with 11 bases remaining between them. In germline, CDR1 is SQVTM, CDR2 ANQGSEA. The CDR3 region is CSVEQRGNYNEQFF. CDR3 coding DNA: TGCAGCGTTGAACAAAGGGGTAACTACAATGAGCAGTTCTTC.

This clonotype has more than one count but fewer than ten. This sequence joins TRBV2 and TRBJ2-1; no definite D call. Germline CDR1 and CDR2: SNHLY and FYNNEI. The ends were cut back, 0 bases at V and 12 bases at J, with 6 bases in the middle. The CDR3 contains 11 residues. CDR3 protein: CASSEAARQFF. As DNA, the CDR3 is TGTGCCAGCAGTGAAGCGGCGCGGCAGTTCTTC.

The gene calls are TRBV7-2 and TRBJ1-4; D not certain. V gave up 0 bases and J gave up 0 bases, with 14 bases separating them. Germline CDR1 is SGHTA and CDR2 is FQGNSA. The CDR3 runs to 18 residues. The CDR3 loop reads CASSLAYQVAATNEKLFF. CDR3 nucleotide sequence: TGTGCCAGCAGCTTAGCGTACCAGGTTGCGGCAACTAATGAAAAACTGTTTTTT.

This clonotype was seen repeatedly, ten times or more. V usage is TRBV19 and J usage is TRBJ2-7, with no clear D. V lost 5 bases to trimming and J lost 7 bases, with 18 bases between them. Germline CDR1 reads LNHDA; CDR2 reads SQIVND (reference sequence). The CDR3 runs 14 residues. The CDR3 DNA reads TGTGCCAGTAGTTATGCCGCTGGGTTGTGGGAGCAGTACTTC. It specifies CASSYAAGLWEQYF.

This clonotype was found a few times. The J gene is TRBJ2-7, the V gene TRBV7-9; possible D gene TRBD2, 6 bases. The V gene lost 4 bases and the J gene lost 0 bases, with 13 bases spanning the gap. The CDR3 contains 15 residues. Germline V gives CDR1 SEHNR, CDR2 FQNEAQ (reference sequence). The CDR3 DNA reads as TGTGCCAGCAGCTCGACGACTAGTCCCTCCTACGAGCAGTACTTC. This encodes CASSSTTSPSYEQYF.

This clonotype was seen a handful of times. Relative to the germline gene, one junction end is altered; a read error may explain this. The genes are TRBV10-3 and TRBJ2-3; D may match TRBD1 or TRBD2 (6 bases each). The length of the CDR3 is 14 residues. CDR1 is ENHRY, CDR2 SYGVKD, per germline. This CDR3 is CASSQGRGADTQYF. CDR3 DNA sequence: TGTGCCAGCAGTCAGGGTAGGGGGGCAGATACGCAGTATTTT.

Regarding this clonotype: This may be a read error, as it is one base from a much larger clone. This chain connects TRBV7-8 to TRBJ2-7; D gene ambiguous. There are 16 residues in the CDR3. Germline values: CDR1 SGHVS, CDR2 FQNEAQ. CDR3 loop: CASGLGYAEWSYEQYF. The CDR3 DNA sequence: TGTGCCAGCGGCTTAGGTTACGCGGAATGGTCCTACGAGCAGTACTTC.

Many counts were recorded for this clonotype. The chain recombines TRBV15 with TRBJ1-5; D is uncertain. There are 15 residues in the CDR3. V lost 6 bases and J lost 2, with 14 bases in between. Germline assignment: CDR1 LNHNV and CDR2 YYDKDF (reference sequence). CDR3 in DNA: TGTGCCACCAGTGGACCTCCCTCGGGCAATCAGCCCCAGCATTTT. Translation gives CATSGPPSGNQPQHF.